The 19 T cell receptor beta chains given below trace back to one sample, sequenced in a study of sequential checkpoint blockade in melanoma. Profiling relied on immunoSEQ multiplex PCR, and the TCRdb table lists in-frame clones only, not all of them. The table includes more than 1,500 clones, under 30% detected once. Sample treatment: randomized to nivolumab then ipilimumab (arm A) or the reverse (arm B). The sample in question was tumor tissue (inferred from file names), obtained from a patient given nivolumab and ipilimumab in sequence. These receptors were collected from a human donor with melanoma.

In its sample, this clone is medium-sized. The V gene is TRBV11-3, the J gene TRBJ1-6, with unresolved D. CDR1 SGHNT and CDR2 YENEEA come from the germline V gene. Trimming removed 4 bases from V and 9 bases from J, with 16 bases in between. CDR3 size: 15 residues. The CDR3 coding sequence is TGTGCCAGCAGCTCCCGTGGTTGGAAGGTTTCACCCCTCCACTTT. Its translation is CASSSRGWKVSPLHF.

Judged by abundance, this clone is medium-sized. The V and J genes are TRBV11-3 and TRBJ2-1; 8 nucleotides match TRBD1. The junction had 8 bases not matched to a gene; V was cut back by 1 base and J by 6 bases. The CDR3 is made up of 16 amino acids. Germline V gene data show CDR1 as SGHNT and CDR2 as YENEEA. The CDR3 bases are TGTGCCAGCAGCTTAGTGGTGACAGGGGAAGCCAATGAGCAGTTCTTC. Its protein is CASSLVVTGEANEQFF.

The rearrangement links TRBV5-1 to TRBJ2-1; D might be TRBD2 (7 bases). Germline values: CDR1 SGHRS, CDR2 YFSETQ. The CDR3 is made up of 16 amino acids. The V end lost 0 bases, the J end lost 3 bases, and 13 bases lay between the germline ends. The CDR3 nucleotides read TGCGCCAGCAGCTTGGAGGCAGGGGACTACTACAATGAGCAGTTCTTC. Translation gives CASSLEAGDYYNEQFF.

This clone was seen only a few times. CDR3 region: CASSPPWRGASKTQYF. CDR3 coding DNA: TGTGCCAGCAGCCCCCCCTGGCGGGGGGCCAGTAAGACCCAGTACTTC. The chain joins TRBV28 to TRBJ2-5; TRBD2 matches at 8 bases. The J segment lost 6 bases and the V segment lost 6 bases, leaving 15 bases of the junction unmatched. The CDR3 loop spans 16 amino acids. Germline loops: CDR1 MDHEN, CDR2 SYDVKM.

The chain employs TRBV6-8 and TRBJ2-1; TRBD2 matches at 9 bases. This CDR3 is built from 16 residues. The junction had 15 bases not matched to a gene; V was cut back by 10 bases and J by 5 bases. Germline V gene lookup returns CDR1 MNHGY and CDR2 SAAAGT. CDR3 DNA sequence: TGTGCCACCCAGCCCTCGATAGCGGGGGAGAACAATGAGCAGTTCTTC. It translates to CATQPSIAGENNEQFF.

This clone is medium-sized (0.01 to 0.1%) within its sample. The gene calls are TRBV11-3 and TRBJ2-7; TRBD1 is a possible D gene (5 bases). V lost 1 base to trimming and J lost 0 bases, with 13 bases between them. Germline CDR1 and CDR2: SGHNT and YENEEA. The CDR3 runs 16 residues. As DNA, the CDR3 is TGTGCCAGCAGCTTAGTCGTTTCAGGGATCTCCTACGAGCAGTACTTC. Protein sequence: CASSLVVSGISYEQYF.

The chain has TRBV6-8 and TRBJ1-4; 8 nucleotides agree with TRBD1. The CDR3 covers 14 residues. Germline V CDR1 and CDR2: MNHGY, SAAAGT. The trim removed 10 bases at V and 8 bases at J, leaving 12 bases unmatched. The CDR3 sequence: CAISARGRGEKLFF. As DNA, the CDR3 is TGTGCCATCAGCGCCAGGGGGCGAGGGGAAAAACTGTTTTTT.

CDR3 protein: CASSGRQGQTNNLHF. The CDR3 bases are TGTGCCAGCAGTGGCCGACAGGGCCAAACCAATAATCTCCACTTT. The chain carries TRBV25-1 and TRBJ1-6; 7 positions match TRBD1. The CDR3 loop spans 15 amino acids. Trimming cost V 4 bases and J 16 bases; bases outside gene matches: 16. Germline V CDR1 and CDR2: MGHDK, SYGVNS.

This clone is medium-sized within its sample. The V gene is TRBV11-3, the J gene TRBJ2-1; maybe TRBD1 (7 bases). The germline CDR1 and CDR2 sequences are SGHNT and YENEEA. Trimming removed 5 bases at V and 0 bases at J, with 20 bases between. This CDR3 is 18 amino acids long. The CDR3 spells CASSDGRGTVSSYNEQFF. The DNA of the CDR3 is TGTGCCAGCAGCGATGGACGGGGGACAGTAAGCTCCTACAATGAGCAGTTCTTC.

The V gene is TRBV5-1, the J gene TRBJ1-6, with TRBD1 identical over 8 bases. The CDR3 extends over 15 amino acids. The germline CDR1 and CDR2 sequences are SGHRS and YFSETQ. Losses at the gene ends were 4 bases for V and 9 bases for J; bases not matched to a gene: 9. The CDR3 DNA reads TGCGCCAGCAGCGATTGGACAGGGCTCATTTCACCCCTCCACTTT. It is translated as CASSDWTGLISPLHF.

This clone is medium-sized within its sample. This chain connects TRBV11-3 to TRBJ1-2; 7 positions match TRBD1. The junction had 6 bases not matched to a gene; V was cut back by 5 bases and J by 0 bases. The germline CDR1 and CDR2 sequences are SGHNT and YENEEA. The CDR3 runs 15 residues. CDR3 coding DNA: TGTGCCAGCAGCGTCACGGGACAGACTAACTATGGCTACACCTTC. It is translated as CASSVTGQTNYGYTF.

In its sample, this clone ranks as medium-sized (0.01 to 0.1%). The V and J genes are TRBV11-3 and TRBJ1-3, with D hard to call. This CDR3 comprises 15 residues. Germline V CDR1 and CDR2: SGHNT, YENEEA. Trimming removed 5 bases at V and 0 bases at J, with 11 bases between. As DNA, the CDR3 is TGTGCCAGCAGCCTCCGGTCGACCTCTGGAAACACCATATATTTT. Amino acid sequence: CASSLRSTSGNTIYF.

The chain recombines TRBV6-8 with TRBJ1-2; D is undetermined. V was shortened by 5 bases and J by 0 bases, with 10 bases between the two germline ends. CDR3 size: 14 residues. CDR1 and CDR2 from the germline V gene are MNHGY and SAAAGT. CDR3: CASSRTATNYGYTF. CDR3 in DNA: TGTGCCAGCAGTAGGACGGCCACTAACTATGGCTACACCTTC.

The chain has TRBV11-3 and TRBJ2-7; 9 bases agree with TRBD2. Per the germline V gene, CDR1 is SGHNT and CDR2 is YENEEA. V shed 8 bases, J shed 2 bases, and the junction held 7 bases outside the gene matches. The CDR3 covers 14 residues. Here the CDR3 DNA reads TGTGCCAGCGGTGGGAGCGGGGGGCCCTACGAGCAGTACTTC. Translating it yields CASGGSGGPYEQYF. The full variable domain, in which reference TRBV11-3 and TRBJ2-7 provide the parts outside the CDR3, is EAGVVQSPRYKIIEKKQPVAFWCNPISGHNTLYWYLQNLGQGPELLIRYENEEAVDDSQLPKDRFSAERLKGVDSTLKIQPAELGDSAVYLCASGGSGGPYEQYFGPGTRLTVT.

The table lists this clone with many counts. This chain joins TRBV11-3 and TRBJ2-3, with no clear D. With 2 bases removed from V and 3 bases from J, the gap between germline ends came to 12 bases. The CDR3 extends over 15 amino acids. CDR1 and CDR2 from the germline V gene are SGHNT and YENEEA. The CDR3 sequence is CASSLLKSVTDTQYF. The DNA of the CDR3 is TGTGCCAGCAGCTTATTGAAATCAGTTACAGATACGCAGTATTTT.

The V call is TRBV6-8, the J call TRBJ1-1; D is unresolved. CDR3 length equals 15 residues. The ends were cut back, 5 bases at V and 6 bases at J, with 19 bases in the middle. Germline V gene data show CDR1 as MNHGY and CDR2 as SAAAGT. CDR3 protein: CASSDPRRGGPEAFF. The CDR3 nucleotides read TGTGCCAGCAGTGACCCGAGACGGGGAGGTCCTGAAGCTTTCTTT.

The chain is built from TRBV29-1 and TRBJ2-2; 7 nucleotides agree with TRBD1. V trimming: 4 bases; J trimming: 5 bases; junction bases outside the gene matches: 4. The CDR3 extends over 13 amino acids. Germline V CDR1 and CDR2: SQVTM, ANQGSEA. CDR3 in DNA: TGCAGCGTTGGCAGGGGGTTAACCGGGGAGCTGTTTTTT. This sequence encodes CSVGRGLTGELFF.

CDR3 nucleotide sequence: TGTGCCAGCAGCCAAGCCGTCGGGGGAAACTCACCCCTCCACTTT. It codes for CASSQAVGGNSPLHF. The chain is built from TRBV14 and TRBJ1-6; D might be TRBD1 (5 bases). CDR1 and CDR2 (germline): SGHDN, FVKESK. V lost 1 base and J lost 10, with 14 bases in between. This CDR3 has 15 residues.

This chain links TRBV6-8 with TRBJ1-2; D unresolved. The CDR3 loop spans 15 amino acids. From germline, CDR1 is MNHGY and CDR2 SAAAGT. V lost 6 bases and J 0 bases, leaving 14 bases between the germline ends. The CDR3 DNA is TGTGCCAGCAGATCGGTCCGTTTAACTAACTATGGCTACACCTTC. Translated: CASRSVRLTNYGYTF.